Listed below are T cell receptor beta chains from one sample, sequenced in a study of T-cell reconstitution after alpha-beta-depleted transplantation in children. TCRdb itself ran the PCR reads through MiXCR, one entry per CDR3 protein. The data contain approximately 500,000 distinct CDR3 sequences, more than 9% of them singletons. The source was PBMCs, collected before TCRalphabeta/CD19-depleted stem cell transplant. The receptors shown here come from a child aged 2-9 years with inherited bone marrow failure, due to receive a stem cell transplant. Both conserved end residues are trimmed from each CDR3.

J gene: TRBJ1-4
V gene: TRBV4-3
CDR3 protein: ASSPQDRFATNEKLF

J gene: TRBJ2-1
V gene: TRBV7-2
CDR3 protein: ASSSRALAGVYNEQF

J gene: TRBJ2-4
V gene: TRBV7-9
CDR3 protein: ASSLVSGGGSKNIQY

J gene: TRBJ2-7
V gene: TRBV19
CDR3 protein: ASSPTQGAGEQY

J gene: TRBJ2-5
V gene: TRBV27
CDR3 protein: ASRARSETQY

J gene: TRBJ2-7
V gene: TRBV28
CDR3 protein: ASSYGGPQY

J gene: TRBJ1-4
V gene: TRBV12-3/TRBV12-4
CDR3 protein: ASTWGTPGEKLF

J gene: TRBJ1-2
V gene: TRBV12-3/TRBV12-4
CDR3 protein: ASSYDSPYGYT

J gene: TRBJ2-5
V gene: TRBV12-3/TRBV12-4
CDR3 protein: ASSLGGILETQY

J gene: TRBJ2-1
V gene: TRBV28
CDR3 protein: ASSLSSGYEQF

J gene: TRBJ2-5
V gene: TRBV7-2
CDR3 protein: ASSLEAEETQY

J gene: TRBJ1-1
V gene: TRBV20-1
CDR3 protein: SANKPGVRTEAF

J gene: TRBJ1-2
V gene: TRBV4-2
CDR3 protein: ASSQDRGTGYYGYT

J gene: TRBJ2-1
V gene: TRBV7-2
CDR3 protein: ASSPRVGGPSNEQF

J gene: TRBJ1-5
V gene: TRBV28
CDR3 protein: ASSHQGILGQPQH

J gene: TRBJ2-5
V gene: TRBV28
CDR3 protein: ASSLTVTQETQY

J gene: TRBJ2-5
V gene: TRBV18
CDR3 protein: ASSPLAGPRTETQY

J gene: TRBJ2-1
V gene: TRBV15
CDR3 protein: ATSRARTSYNEQF

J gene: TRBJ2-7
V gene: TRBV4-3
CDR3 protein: ASSGLAGAPSYEQY

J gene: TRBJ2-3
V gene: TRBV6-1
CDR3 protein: ASSPNRPSTDTQY

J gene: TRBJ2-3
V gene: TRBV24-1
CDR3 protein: ATSGQISTDTQY

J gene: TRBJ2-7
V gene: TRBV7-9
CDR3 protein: ASSHRTSGIYEQY

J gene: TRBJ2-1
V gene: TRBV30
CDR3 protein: AWSSGAEKF

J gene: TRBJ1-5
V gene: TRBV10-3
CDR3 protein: AISESKVWGITQH

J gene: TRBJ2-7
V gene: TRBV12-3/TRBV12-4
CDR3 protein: ASSTRPQRYEQY

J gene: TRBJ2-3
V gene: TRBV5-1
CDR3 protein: ASSLEGLGPTDTQY

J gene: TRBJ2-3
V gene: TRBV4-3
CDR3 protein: ASNAWVFLAGFADTQY

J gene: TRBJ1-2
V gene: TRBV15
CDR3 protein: ATSRVGYGYT

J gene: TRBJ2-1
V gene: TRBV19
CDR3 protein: ASSEGGAGPSYNEQV

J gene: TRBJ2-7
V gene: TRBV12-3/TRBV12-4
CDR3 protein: ASGVGPHYEQY

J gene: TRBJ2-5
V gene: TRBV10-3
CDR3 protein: AIGQGVEETQY

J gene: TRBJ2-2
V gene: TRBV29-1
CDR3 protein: SAEGTGELF

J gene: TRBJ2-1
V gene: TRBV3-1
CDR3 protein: ASSYLSGLPYNEQF

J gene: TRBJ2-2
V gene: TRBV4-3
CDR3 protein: ASSRTGTAGELF

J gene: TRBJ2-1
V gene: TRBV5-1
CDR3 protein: ASSPGGIYNEQF

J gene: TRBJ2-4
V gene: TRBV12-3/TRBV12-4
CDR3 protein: ASSFRLAKNIQY

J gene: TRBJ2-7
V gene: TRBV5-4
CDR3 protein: ASSQPSSYEQY

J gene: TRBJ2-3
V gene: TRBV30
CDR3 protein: AWSGGATTDTQY

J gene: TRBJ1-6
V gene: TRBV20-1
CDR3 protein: SARDETGQGYDSPLH

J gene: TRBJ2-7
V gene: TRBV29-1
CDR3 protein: SVEEGQGIGYEQY

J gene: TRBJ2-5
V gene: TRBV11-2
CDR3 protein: ASSLDPSPGQETQY

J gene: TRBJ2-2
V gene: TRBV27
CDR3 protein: ASSFLDRGGTGELF

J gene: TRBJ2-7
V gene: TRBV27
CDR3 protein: ASSRLPRYEQY

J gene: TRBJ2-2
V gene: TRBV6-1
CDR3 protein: ASSEYNRDDTGELF

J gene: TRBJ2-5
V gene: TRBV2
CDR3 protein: ASSEWGLETQY

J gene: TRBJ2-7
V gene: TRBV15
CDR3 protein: ATSNRAGYYEQY

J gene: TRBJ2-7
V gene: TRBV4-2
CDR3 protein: ASSQPGDEQY

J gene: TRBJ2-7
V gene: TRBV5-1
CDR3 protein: ASSLAPTGTIDEQY

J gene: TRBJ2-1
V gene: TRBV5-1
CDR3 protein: ASSLRDRSNEQF

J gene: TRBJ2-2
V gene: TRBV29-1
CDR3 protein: SVEDGVGELF

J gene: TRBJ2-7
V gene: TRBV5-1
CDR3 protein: ASSWGTGTRTYEQY

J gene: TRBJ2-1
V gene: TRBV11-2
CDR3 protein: ASSFSAQDLNEQF

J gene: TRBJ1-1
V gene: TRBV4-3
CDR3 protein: ASSQEGGAGEAF

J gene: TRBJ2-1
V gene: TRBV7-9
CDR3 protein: ASSLAGGRDEQF

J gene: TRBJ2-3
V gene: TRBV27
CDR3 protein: ASGQGARLSGRRADTQY

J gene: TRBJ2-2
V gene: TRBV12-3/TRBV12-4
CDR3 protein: ASTTWTLRPGELF

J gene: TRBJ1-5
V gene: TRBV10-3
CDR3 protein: AIIKRANQPQH

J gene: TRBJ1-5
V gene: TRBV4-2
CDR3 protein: ASSQDRQGSNQPQH

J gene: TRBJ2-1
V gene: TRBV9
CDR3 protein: ASSVDKGEQF